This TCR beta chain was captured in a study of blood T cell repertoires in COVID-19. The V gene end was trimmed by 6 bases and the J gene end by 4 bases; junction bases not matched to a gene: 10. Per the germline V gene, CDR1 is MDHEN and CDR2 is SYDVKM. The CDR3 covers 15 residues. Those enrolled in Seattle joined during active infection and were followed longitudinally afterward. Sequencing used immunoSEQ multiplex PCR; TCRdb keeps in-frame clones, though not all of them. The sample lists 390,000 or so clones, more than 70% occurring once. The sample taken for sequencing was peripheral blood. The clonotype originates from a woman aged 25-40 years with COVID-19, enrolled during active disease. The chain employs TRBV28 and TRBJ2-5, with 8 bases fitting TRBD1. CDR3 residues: CASSLRTTGVETQYF. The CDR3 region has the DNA TGTGCCAGCAGCCTGAGAACGACAGGGGTAGAGACCCAGTACTTC.